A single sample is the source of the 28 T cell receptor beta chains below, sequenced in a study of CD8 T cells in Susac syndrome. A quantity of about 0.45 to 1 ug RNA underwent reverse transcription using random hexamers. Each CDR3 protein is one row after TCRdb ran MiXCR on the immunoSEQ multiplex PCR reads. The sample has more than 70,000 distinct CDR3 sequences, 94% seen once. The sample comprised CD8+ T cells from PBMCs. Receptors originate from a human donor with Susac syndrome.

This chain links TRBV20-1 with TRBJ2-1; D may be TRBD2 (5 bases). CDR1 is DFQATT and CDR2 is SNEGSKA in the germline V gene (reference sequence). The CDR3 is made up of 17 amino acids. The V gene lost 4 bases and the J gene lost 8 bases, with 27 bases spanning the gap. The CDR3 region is CSATSGRRLKVGDEQFF. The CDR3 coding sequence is TGCAGTGCTACCTCAGGACGGAGGCTTAAGGTTGGGGATGAGCAGTTCTTC.

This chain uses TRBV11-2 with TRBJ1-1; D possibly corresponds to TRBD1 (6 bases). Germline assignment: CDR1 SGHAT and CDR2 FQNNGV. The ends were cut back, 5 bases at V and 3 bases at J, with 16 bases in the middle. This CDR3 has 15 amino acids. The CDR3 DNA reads TGTGCCAGCAGCCCTACAGACAGGTGGGACACTGAAGCTTTCTTT. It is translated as CASSPTDRWDTEAFF.

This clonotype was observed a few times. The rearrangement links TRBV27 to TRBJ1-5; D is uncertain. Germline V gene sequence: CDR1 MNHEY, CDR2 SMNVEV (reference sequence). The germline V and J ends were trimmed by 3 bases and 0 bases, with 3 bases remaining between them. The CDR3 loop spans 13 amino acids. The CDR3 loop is CASSFYSNQPQHF. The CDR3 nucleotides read TGTGCCAGCAGTTTCTATAGCAATCAGCCCCAGCATTTT.

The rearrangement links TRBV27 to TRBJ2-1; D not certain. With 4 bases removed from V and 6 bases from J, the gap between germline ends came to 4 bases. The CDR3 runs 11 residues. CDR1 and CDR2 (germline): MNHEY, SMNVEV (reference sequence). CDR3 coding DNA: TGTGCCAGCAGTTCGCTCAATGAGCAGTTCTTC. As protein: CASSSLNEQFF.

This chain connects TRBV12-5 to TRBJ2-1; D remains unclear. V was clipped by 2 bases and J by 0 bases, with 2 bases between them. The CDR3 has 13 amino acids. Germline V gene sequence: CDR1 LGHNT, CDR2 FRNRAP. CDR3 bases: TGTGCTAGTGGTTTGAGCTCCTACAATGAGCAGTTCTTC. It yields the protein CASGLSSYNEQFF. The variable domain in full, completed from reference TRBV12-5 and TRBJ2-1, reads DARVTQTPRHKVTEMGQEVTMRCQPILGHNTVFWYRQTMMQGLELLAYFRNRAPLDDSGMPKDRFSAEMPDATLATLKIQPSEPRDSAVYFCASGLSSYNEQFFGPGTRLTVL.

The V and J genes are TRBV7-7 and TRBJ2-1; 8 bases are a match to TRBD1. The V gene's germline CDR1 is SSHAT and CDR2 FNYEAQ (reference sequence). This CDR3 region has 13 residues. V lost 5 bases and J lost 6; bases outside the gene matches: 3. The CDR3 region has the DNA TGTGCCAGCAGCGCGACAGGGGCCAATGAGCAGTTCTTC. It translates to CASSATGANEQFF.

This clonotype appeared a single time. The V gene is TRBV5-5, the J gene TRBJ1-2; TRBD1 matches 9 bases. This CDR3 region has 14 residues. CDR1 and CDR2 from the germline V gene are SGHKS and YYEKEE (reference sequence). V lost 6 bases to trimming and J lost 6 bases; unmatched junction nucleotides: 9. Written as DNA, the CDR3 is TGTGCCAGCAACCCCACAGGGGGCGCGAATGGCTACACCTTC. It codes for CASNPTGGANGYTF. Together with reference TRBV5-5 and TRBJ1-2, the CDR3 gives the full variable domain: DAGVTQSPTHLIKTRGQQVTLRCSPISGHKSVSWYQQVLGQGPQFIFQYYEKEERGRGNFPDRFSARQFPNYSSELNVNALLLGDSALYLCASNPTGGANGYTFGSGTRLTVV.

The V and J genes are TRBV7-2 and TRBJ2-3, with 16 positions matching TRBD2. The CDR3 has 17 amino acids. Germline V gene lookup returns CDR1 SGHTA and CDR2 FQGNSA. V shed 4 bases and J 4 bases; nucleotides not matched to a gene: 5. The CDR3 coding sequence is TGTGCCAGCAGCTCGGGACTAGCGGGGGGGAGTGCAGATACGCAGTATTTT. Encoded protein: CASSSGLAGGSADTQYF.

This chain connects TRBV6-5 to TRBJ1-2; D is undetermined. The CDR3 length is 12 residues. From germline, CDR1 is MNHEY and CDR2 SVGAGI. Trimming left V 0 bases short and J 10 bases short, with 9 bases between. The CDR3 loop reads CASSYSGQTYTF. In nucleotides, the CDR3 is TGTGCCAGCAGTTACTCGGGTCAGACCTACACCTTC.

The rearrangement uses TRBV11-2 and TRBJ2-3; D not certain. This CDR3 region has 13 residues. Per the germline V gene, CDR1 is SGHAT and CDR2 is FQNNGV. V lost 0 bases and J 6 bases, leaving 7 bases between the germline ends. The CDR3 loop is CASSLDLLDTQYF. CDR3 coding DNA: TGTGCCAGCAGCTTAGATTTGTTGGATACGCAGTATTTT.

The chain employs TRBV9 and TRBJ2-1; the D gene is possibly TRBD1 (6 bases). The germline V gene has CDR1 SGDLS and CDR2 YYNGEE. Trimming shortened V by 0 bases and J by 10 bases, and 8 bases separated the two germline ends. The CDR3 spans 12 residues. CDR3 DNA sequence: TGTGCCAGCAGCGTAGTGGACAGCGAGCAGTTCTTC. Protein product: CASSVVDSEQFF.

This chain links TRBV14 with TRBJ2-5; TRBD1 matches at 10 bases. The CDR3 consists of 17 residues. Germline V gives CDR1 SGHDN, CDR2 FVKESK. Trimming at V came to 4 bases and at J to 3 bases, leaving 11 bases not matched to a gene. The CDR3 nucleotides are TGTGCCAGCAGCCGCCGCGGTATGACAGGGGGCGAAGAGACCCAGTACTTC. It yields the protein CASSRRGMTGGEETQYF. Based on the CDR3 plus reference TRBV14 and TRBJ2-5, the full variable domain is EAGVTQFPSHSVIEKGQTVTLRCDPISGHDNLYWYRRVMGKEIKFLLHFVKESKQDESGMPNNRFLAERTGGTYSTLKVQPAELEDSGVYFCASSRRGMTGGEETQYFGPGTRLLVL.

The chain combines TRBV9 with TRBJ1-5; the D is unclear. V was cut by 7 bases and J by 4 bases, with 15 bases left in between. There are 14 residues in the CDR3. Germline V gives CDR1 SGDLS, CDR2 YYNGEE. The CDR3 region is CASGPGPENQPQHF. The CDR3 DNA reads TGTGCCAGCGGCCCGGGTCCGGAAAATCAGCCCCAGCATTTT.

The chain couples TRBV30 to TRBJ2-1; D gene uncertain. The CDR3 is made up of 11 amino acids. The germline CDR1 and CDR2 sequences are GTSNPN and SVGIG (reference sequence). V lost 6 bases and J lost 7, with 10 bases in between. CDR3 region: CACLLVNEQFF. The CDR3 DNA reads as TGTGCCTGCTTGCTGGTTAATGAGCAGTTCTTC.

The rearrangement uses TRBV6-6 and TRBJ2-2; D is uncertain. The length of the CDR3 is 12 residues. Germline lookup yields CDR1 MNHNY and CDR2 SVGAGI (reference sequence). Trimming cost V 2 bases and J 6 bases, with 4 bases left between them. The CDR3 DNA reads TGTGCCAGCAGTTACGGTGCCGGGGAGCTGTTTTTT. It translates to CASSYGAGELFF.

CDR3 DNA: TGTGCCAGCAGCCTTGGACACCCTTCCTACAATGAGCAGTTCTTC. It codes for CASSLGHPSYNEQFF. The rearrangement links TRBV27 to TRBJ2-1; D is possibly TRBD1 (5 bases). The CDR3 covers 15 residues. Per germline, CDR1 MNHEY and CDR2 SMNVEV (reference sequence). Trimming removed 6 bases at V and 1 base at J, with 13 bases between.

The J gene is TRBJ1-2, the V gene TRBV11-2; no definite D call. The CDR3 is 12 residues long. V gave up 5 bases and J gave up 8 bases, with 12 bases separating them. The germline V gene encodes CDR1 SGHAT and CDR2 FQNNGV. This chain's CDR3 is CASSPLGRGYTF. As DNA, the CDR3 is TGTGCCAGCAGCCCCCTTGGGCGGGGCTACACCTTC.

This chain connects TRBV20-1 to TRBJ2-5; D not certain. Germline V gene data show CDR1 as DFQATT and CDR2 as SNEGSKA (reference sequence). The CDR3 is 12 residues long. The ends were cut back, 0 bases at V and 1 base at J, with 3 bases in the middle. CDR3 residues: CSARDVQETQYF. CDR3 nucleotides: TGCAGTGCTAGAGATGTCCAAGAGACCCAGTACTTC.

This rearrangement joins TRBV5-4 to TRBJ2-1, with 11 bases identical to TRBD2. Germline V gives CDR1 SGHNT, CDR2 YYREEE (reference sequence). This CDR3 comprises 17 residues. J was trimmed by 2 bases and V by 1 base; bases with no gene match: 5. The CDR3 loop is CASSLRPGLAAYNEQFF. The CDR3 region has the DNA TGTGCCAGCAGCTTGCGACCGGGACTAGCGGCCTACAATGAGCAGTTCTTC.

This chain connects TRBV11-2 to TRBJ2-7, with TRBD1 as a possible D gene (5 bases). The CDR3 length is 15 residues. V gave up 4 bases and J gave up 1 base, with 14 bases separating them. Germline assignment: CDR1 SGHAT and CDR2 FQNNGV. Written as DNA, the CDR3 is TGTGCCAGCAGCTCCTTGGACACGGAATCCTACGAGCAGTACTTC. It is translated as CASSSLDTESYEQYF.

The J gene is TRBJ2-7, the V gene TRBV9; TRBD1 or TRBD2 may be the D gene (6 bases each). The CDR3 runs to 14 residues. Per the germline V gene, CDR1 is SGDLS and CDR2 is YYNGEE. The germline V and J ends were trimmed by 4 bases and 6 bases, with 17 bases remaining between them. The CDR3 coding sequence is TGTGCCAGCAGCCCTGGGGGGCGAGGACCCGAGCAGTACTTC. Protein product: CASSPGGRGPEQYF.

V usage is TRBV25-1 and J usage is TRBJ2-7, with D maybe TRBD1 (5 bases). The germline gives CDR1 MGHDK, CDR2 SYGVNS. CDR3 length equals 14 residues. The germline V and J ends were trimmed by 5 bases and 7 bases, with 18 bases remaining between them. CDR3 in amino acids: CASSPRRGAEEQYF. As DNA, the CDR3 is TGTGCCAGCAGTCCGCGACGTGGGGCAGAAGAGCAGTACTTC.

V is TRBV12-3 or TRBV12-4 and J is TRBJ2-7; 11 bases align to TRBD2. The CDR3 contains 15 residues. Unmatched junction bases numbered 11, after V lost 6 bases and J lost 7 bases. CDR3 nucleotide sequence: TGTGCCAGCAGCCCTAGCGGGGGGCCTAGCGGGGAGCAGTACTTC. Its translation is CASSPSGGPSGEQYF.

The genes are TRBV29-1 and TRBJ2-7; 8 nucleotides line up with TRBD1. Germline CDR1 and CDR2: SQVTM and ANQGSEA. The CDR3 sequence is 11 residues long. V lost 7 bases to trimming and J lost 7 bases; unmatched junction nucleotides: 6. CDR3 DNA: TGCAGCGCCGGTCGGGACAGGGAGCAGTACTTC. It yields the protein CSAGRDREQYF.

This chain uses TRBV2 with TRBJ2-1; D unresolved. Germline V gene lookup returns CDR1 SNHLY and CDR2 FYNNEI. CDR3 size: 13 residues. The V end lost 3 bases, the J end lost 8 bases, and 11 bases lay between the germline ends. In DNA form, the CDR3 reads TGTGCCAGCAGTGATCCAGTTGCGGATGAGCAGTTCTTC. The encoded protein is CASSDPVADEQFF.

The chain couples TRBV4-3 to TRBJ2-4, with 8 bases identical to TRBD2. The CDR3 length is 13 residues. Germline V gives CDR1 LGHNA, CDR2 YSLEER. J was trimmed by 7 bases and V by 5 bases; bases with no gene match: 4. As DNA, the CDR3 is TGCGCCAGCAGCTACGGGAGGGGGAACATTCAGTACTTC. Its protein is CASSYGRGNIQYF.

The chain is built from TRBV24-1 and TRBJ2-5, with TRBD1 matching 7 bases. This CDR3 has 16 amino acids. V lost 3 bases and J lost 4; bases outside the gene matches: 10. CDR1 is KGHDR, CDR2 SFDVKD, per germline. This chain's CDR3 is CATSDPTRQGVETQYF. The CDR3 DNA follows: TGTGCCACCAGTGATCCAACGAGACAGGGAGTAGAGACCCAGTACTTC.

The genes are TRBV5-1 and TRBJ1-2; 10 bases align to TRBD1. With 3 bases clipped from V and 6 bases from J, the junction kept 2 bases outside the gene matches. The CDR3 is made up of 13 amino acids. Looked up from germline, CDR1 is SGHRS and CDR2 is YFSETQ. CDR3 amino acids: CASSSDRGNGYTF. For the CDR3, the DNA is TGCGCCAGCAGCTCGGACAGGGGGAATGGCTACACCTTC.